This T cell receptor (beta chain) was captured in a study of OX40 agonist ivuxolimab in advanced cancers. Turning to the overall study: Ivuxolimab was a fully human IgG2 agonistic monoclonal antibody targeting the costimulatory receptor OX40 (CD134). Intravenous ivuxolimab was administered to patients every 2 weeks at six dose levels: 0.01, 0.1, 0.3, 1.5, 3 and 10 mg/kg. Among the roughly 52 dose-escalation patients, about 19 had hepatocellular carcinoma, approximately 15 melanoma, 9 renal cell carcinoma and 9 head and neck cancer. In the dose-escalation cohort, 82.7% of patients were male, and the mean age was roughly 60 years with a range of about 20 to 80. Prior anti-PD-1, anti-PD-L1 or anti-CTLA-4 therapy was permitted, and approximately 41% of dose-escalation patients had received checkpoint inhibitors. Partial responses occurred in three dose-escalation patients, of whom one had hepatocellular carcinoma and two had cutaneous melanoma. The point of sequencing TCRbeta in the periphery was to test whether ivuxolimab changed TCR sequence diversity and drove clonal T-cell expansion. The paper reports the monotherapy dose-escalation portion (N ≈ 52 patients) of the phase I ivuxolimab trial.

The CDR3 contains 14 residues, cysteine and phenylalanine counted. Of the read, only the CDR3 DNA is kept; its 42 bases are in frame from base 1. V lost 5 bases and J lost 1 base; the stretch between them is 9 bases long. Reading the germline V gene gives CDR1 SGHTA and CDR2 FQGTGA. For sequencing of the TCRbeta CDR3 region, genomic DNA was extracted from the sorted cells. TCRbeta CDR3 regions were sequenced using the immunoSEQ Assay. TCRdb's version of the immuneACCESS table is confined to in-frame rearrangements and falls short of the full clone set. An unresolved V gene accounts for under half of the shortfall where checked; the remainder is of unknown origin. This sample is represented by some 100,000 clones; 86% of them were singletons. About 1.9% of the sample is held by the ten biggest clonotypes. Study-wide findings and limitations: On average, CD8+ T cells showed more expanded clones than CD4+ T cells after ivuxolimab. The antigen specificity of the peripheral T cells that underwent clonal expansion was not determined. Partial responders in the 0.1-3.0 mg/kg groups had among the lowest normalized peripheral clonal expansion, especially among CD8+ T cells. Clonal expansion of both CD4+ and CD8+ blood T cells was observed from baseline to week 6 at doses 0.1 to 3.0 mg/kg. Low levels of normalized T-cell clonal expansion were also seen in some nonresponding patients.

A remark on this clone: Its antigen specificity is not known. No qualities accompany the bases; no much larger clone lies one base away.

Patients with a history of autoimmune disease or receiving systemic immunosuppression were excluded from the trial. Peripheral blood for TCR sequencing was collected from all dose cohorts at baseline, on cycle 4 day 1, and on cycle 7 day 1. Samples were obtained from an open-label, multicenter, first-in-human phase I dose-escalation trial of ivuxolimab. The trial enrolled adults with locally advanced or metastatic head and neck squamous cell, hepatocellular, melanoma or renal cell carcinoma. Before TCR sequencing, CD4+ T cells and CD8+ T cells from peripheral blood were sorted into separate populations.

The sample in question was CD4+ or CD8+ T cells sorted from blood, obtained in a trial of the OX40 agonist ivuxolimab. The V gene is TRBV7-3 and the J gene is TRBJ1-3; the D gene is perhaps TRBD1, from 5 matching bases. The receptor was isolated from an adult with an advanced solid tumor such as melanoma, head and neck, liver or kidney cancer. The CDR3 sequence is CASSLGESGNTIYF. At the DNA level, the sequence is TGTGCCAGCAGCCTAGGGGAGTCTGGAAACACCATATATTTT. Supplemented by the reference TRBV7-3 and TRBJ1-3 proteins around the CDR3, the complete variable domain is GAGVSQTPSNKVTEKGKYVELRCDPISGHTALYWYRQSLGQGPEFLIYFQGTGAADDSGLPNDRFFAVRPEGSVSTLKIQRTERGDSAVYLCASSLGESGNTIYFGEGSWLTVV.